This is a list of T cell receptor beta chains from one sample in a study of shared clonotypes between healthy human individuals. Using immunoSEQ multiplex PCR, the repertoire was profiled, and TCRdb retains in-frame clones only, with some absent. The sample lists roughly 2,000,000 clones, about 95% occurring once. The sample comprised naive CD8+ T cells sorted from blood. All receptors come from a man aged 18-30 years in good health. Each CDR3 is given with its conserved first and last residue. The D gene is left open where the match is weak. Clone size, where shown, is once, few, many, or a class for clones that have expanded.

size	V	J	D	CDR3	DNA
NA	TRBV13	TRBJ2-7	NA	CASSLRVGDEQYF	TGTGCCAGCAGCTTGAGGGTGGGCGACGAGCAGTACTTC
NA	TRBV6-5	TRBJ2-7	NA	CASKAGYGEQYF	TGTGCCAGCAAGGCAGGGTACGGCGAGCAGTACTTC
NA	TRBV13	TRBJ1-5	TRBD1	CASSPGGGQPQHF	TGTGCCAGCAGCCCAGGGGGCGGTCAGCCCCAGCATTTT
NA	TRBV6-1	TRBJ2-7	NA	CASSEARSLILAYYEQYF	TGTGCCAGCAGTGAAGCGCGATCGCTTATTCTGGCCTACTACGAGCAGTACTTC
once	TRBV4-3	TRBJ2-2	TRBD2	CASSLLGGLDNTGELFF	TGCGCCAGCAGCCTCCTGGGGGGACTAGATAACACCGGGGAGCTGTTTTTT
NA	TRBV19	TRBJ2-2	NA	CASSPVSWAAGELFF	TGTGCCAGTAGTCCCGTCTCCTGGGCGGCCGGGGAGCTGTTTTTT
NA	TRBV28	TRBJ1-5	NA	CASSHPQYSNQPQHF	TGTGCCAGCAGCCACCCGCAGTATAGCAATCAGCCCCAGCATTTT
NA	TRBV29-1	TRBJ2-5	TRBD1	CSVLIRTGGLETQYF	TGCAGCGTTCTCATTCGGACAGGGGGTTTAGAGACCCAGTACTTC
once	TRBV13	TRBJ1-5	NA	CASSLGGTPDQPQHF	TGTGCCAGCAGCTTAGGCGGGACACCAGATCAGCCCCAGCATTTT
NA	TRBV5-6	TRBJ2-3	NA	CASSLRMSTDTQYF	TGTGCCAGCAGCCTGCGGATGAGCACAGATACGCAGTATTTT
NA	TRBV6-1	TRBJ2-7	NA	CASSEIIGGLSYEQYF	TGTGCCAGCAGTGAAATCATAGGGGGACTATCCTACGAGCAGTACTTC
NA	TRBV4-1	TRBJ2-3	NA	CASSQDMGSSTDTQYF	TGCGCCAGCAGCCAAGATATGGGATCTAGCACAGATACGCAGTATTTT
NA	TRBV27	TRBJ2-5	TRBD1	CASSSGTGRPETQYF	TGTGCCAGCAGCTCCGGGACAGGGCGTCCAGAGACCCAGTACTTC
NA	TRBV2	TRBJ1-3	NA	CASRGASGNTIYF	TGTGCCAGCAGAGGGGCTTCTGGAAACACCATATATTTT
NA	TRBV2	TRBJ2-1	TRBD1	CASSEPYRDRTYNEQFF	TGTGCCAGCAGTGAGCCCTACCGGGACAGAACATACAATGAGCAGTTCTTC
once	TRBV9	TRBJ2-5	NA	CASSVRSGETQYF	TGTGCCAGCAGCGTACGATCCGGAGAGACCCAGTACTTC
NA	TRBV9	TRBJ1-2	NA	CASSSYRDPHLNYGYTF	TGTGCCAGCAGCAGTTACCGGGACCCACACTTAAACTATGGCTACACCTTC
NA	TRBV7-3	TRBJ2-7	TRBD2	CASSLGGTSGYEQYF	TGTGCCAGCAGCTTAGGCGGGACTAGCGGATACGAGCAGTACTTC
once	TRBV27	TRBJ2-1	NA	CASGEGNEQFF	TGTGCCAGCGGAGAGGGCAATGAGCAGTTCTTC
NA	TRBV6-1	TRBJ2-1	TRBD2	CASSEEGLAGVGAHEQFF	TGTGCCAGCAGTGAGGAGGGACTAGCGGGGGTAGGGGCCCATGAGCAGTTCTTC
NA	TRBV7-9	TRBJ2-1	NA	CASSLGQGLYNEQFF	TGTGCCAGCAGCTTAGGGCAGGGGCTATACAATGAGCAGTTCTTC
NA	TRBV4-1	TRBJ1-1	NA	CASSQGAGMNTEAFF	TGCGCCAGCAGCCAAGGGGCAGGGATGAACACTGAAGCTTTCTTT
NA	TRBV27	TRBJ2-2	NA	CATQAGYGTGELFF	TGTGCCACGCAAGCGGGTTACGGAACCGGGGAGCTGTTTTTT
NA	TRBV4-1	TRBJ1-5	NA	CASSQVQGPQIGQPQHF	TGCGCCAGCAGCCAAGTACAGGGACCCCAAATCGGTCAGCCCCAGCATTTT
NA	TRBV11-3	TRBJ2-1	NA	CASSPPDSDNGQFF	TGTGCCAGCAGCCCCCCTGACTCGGACAATGGGCAGTTCTTC
NA	TRBV13	TRBJ1-1	NA	CASSWGGTEAFF	TGTGCCAGCAGCTGGGGAGGGACTGAAGCTTTCTTT
NA	TRBV5-4	TRBJ1-2	TRBD1	CASSPILQGNYGYTF	TGTGCCAGCAGCCCGATCTTACAGGGGAACTATGGCTACACCTTC
NA	TRBV4-2	TRBJ2-6	NA	CASSQDGQIPSGANVLTF	TGTGCCAGCAGCCAAGATGGACAGATCCCCTCTGGGGCCAACGTCCTGACTTTC
NA	TRBV6-1	TRBJ2-7	NA	CASSETGSSYEQYF	TGTGCCAGCAGTGAGACGGGGAGCTCCTACGAGCAGTACTTC
once	TRBV4-3	TRBJ2-7	TRBD1	CASSQVYRGLGEQYF	TGCGCCAGCAGCCAAGTATACAGGGGGCTGGGGGAGCAGTACTTC
NA	TRBV10-3	TRBJ2-7	NA	CAISRVSSSYEQYF	TGTGCCATCAGTAGGGTCTCGAGCTCCTACGAGCAGTACTTC
few	TRBV27	TRBJ1-6	NA	CASSFQGSSPLHF	TGTGCCAGCAGTTTCCAGGGATCTTCACCCCTCCACTTT
once	TRBV27	TRBJ2-2	NA	CASSLGDGELFF	TGTGCCAGCAGTTTAGGTGACGGGGAGCTGTTTTTT
once	TRBV5-1	TRBJ2-7	NA	CASSLERVPYEQYF	TGCGCCAGCAGCTTGGAGAGGGTTCCCTACGAGCAGTACTTC
few	TRBV19	TRBJ2-7	NA	CASQVDRYEQYF	TGTGCCAGTCAGGTCGACAGATACGAGCAGTACTTC
NA	TRBV4-3	TRBJ2-7	TRBD2	CASSQEGLAGIEQYF	TGCGCCAGCAGCCAGGAAGGACTAGCGGGAATCGAGCAGTACTTC
NA	TRBV7-2	TRBJ2-7	NA	CASSPKVIGSSYEQYF	TGTGCCAGCAGCCCCAAGGTGATAGGGAGCTCCTACGAGCAGTACTTC
NA	TRBV2	TRBJ2-2	NA	CASPDPKIAGELFF	TGTGCCAGTCCGGACCCCAAGATCGCCGGGGAGCTGTTTTTT
NA	TRBV19	TRBJ2-7	NA	CASSQRTSTYEQYF	TGTGCCAGTAGTCAGAGGACCTCGACCTACGAGCAGTACTTC
NA	TRBV5-1	TRBJ2-1	NA	CASSLVSLGGAREEQFF	TGCGCCAGCAGCTTGGTGTCTTTAGGGGGGGCAAGGGAAGAGCAGTTCTTC
NA	TRBV2	TRBJ2-3	NA	CASSGLTILTDTQYF	TGTGCCAGCAGTGGTTTGACAATCCTGACAGATACGCAGTATTTT
NA	TRBV7-9	TRBJ2-7	NA	CASSFVGGPYEQYF	TGTGCCAGCAGCTTTGTGGGGGGACCCTACGAGCAGTACTTC
NA	TRBV6-5	TRBJ1-1	NA	CASSQAPNEAFF	TGTGCCAGCAGCCAAGCACCCAATGAAGCTTTCTTT
NA	TRBV7-2	TRBJ1-2	NA	CASSLSTFYGYTF	TGTGCCAGCAGCTTATCGACCTTCTATGGCTACACCTTC
NA	TRBV15	TRBJ1-3	NA	CATSGDTGYGNTIYF	TGTGCCACCAGCGGGGATACAGGGTATGGAAACACCATATATTTT
NA	TRBV5-8	TRBJ1-6	TRBD1	CASSGSDRVNSPLHF	TGTGCCAGCAGCGGCTCTGACAGGGTGAATTCACCCCTCCACTTT
once	TRBV4-1	TRBJ2-7	NA	CASSQATPYEQYF	TGCGCCAGCAGCCAAGCTACCCCCTACGAGCAGTACTTC
NA	TRBV27	TRBJ1-1	NA	CASSWGLPSTSTEAFF	TGTGCCAGCAGTTGGGGCCTCCCGTCTACCTCGACTGAAGCTTTCTTT